This T cell receptor (beta chain) was observed in a study of T cell clusters in autoimmune cytopenias. Overall study findings and caveats: Clustering suggested that physiological T cell clusters were missing in primary autoimmune cytopenia patients.

Regarding this clonotype: As yet, its antigen is unknown.

TRB amplification used 200 to 250 ng of peripheral blood genomic DNA. Per the germline V gene, CDR1 is SGHAT and CDR2 is FQNNGV. The CDR3 extends over 14 amino acids. One tube held mixed TRB-A and TRB-B primer pools for touch-down PCR. TCRdb re-called the multiplex PCR reads; one entry per CDR3 protein, DNA not given. The sample has roughly 3,300 distinct CDR3 sequences; the top ten hold around 35%. The specimen sequenced was peripheral blood. This sequence was found in a human donor with an autoimmune cytopenia, with autoimmune hepatitis or in good health (not recorded which). The rearrangement joins TRBV11-2 to TRBJ1-1; the TRBD1 assignment by TCRdb is unverifiable without DNA. CDR3 amino acids: CASTFTSTGGGAFF.